This T cell receptor beta chain was identified in a study of cytomegalovirus exposure and HLA in healthy donors. Libraries were prepared by immunoSEQ multiplex PCR; TCRdb keeps only in-frame clonotypes and omits some of them. The data contain tens of thousands of clones, approximately 81% of them seen just once; the ten biggest clones take up 12%. Trimming took off 4 bases at V and 0 bases at J, with 10 bases between the two ends. Germline CDR1 reads LNHDA; CDR2 reads SQIVND (reference sequence). The CDR3 runs 15 residues. The sequenced sample consisted of PBMCs. V is TRBV19 and J is TRBJ2-1; tentative D call: TRBD1 (5 bases). This TCR was recovered from a young woman in good health and CMV-seropositive. DNA of the CDR3: TGTGCCAGTAGTAAGGACATTAGCTCCTACAATGAGCAGTTCTTC. Translating it yields CASSKDISSYNEQFF.